The source of this T cell receptor (beta chain) is a study of shared clonotypes between healthy human individuals. The protocol was immunoSEQ multiplex PCR, while the TCRdb copy is restricted to in-frame clones and leaves out a portion. Of about 2.4 million clones listed, approximately 93% were seen once; the top ten hold about 0.34%. The sequenced sample was naive CD4+ T cells from PBMCs. Subset described: CD45RA+ positively selected. This TCR derives from a man between 18 and 29 years old in good health. Some clones in this sample may be carry-over from other donors' samples.

The CDR3 DNA sequence: TGCGCCAGCAGCCATACCTCGCAGGGCACCTACGAGCAGTACTTC. Protein sequence: CASSHTSQGTYEQYF. The chain is built from TRBV5-1 and TRBJ2-7; tentative D call: TRBD1 (5 bases). The CDR3 loop spans 15 amino acids. With 4 bases removed from V and 2 bases from J, the gap between germline ends came to 16 bases. Germline loops: CDR1 SGHRS, CDR2 YFSETQ.